This T cell receptor beta chain stems from a study of cytomegalovirus exposure and HLA in healthy donors. Study-wide context: Within an early data release were around 87 million unique TCRs drawn from HLA-typed donors.

Use of 60 Vbeta and 13 Jbeta primers characterized the PCR. TCRdb keeps only in-frame clones here, not all; method: immunoSEQ multiplex PCR. The repertoire holds 160,000 or so clones, with roughly 78% as singletons. As to this clone: Its antigen is unidentified.

General study findings and limits: Reports indicated that the classifier achieved high specificity and sensitivity in diagnosing cytomegalovirus status.

V trimming: 8 bases; J trimming: 7 bases; junction bases outside the gene matches: 16. CDR1 and CDR2 (germline): SQVTM, ANQGSEA. The CDR3 consists of 15 residues. The clonotype was recovered from a woman aged 40 to 50 in good health and CMV-seronegative. Sequenced: PBMCs. This chain connects TRBV29-1 to TRBJ2-1, with 8 bases that match TRBD2. The CDR3 sequence is CSLVTGREVWNEQFF. In DNA, the CDR3 is TGCAGCCTTGTTACTGGGCGGGAGGTCTGGAATGAGCAGTTCTTC.